This is a list of T cell receptor beta chains from one sample in a study of T cells after yellow fever vaccination. TCRdb recomputed calls from the 5' RACE reads with MiXCR, one row per CDR3 protein. The table lists about 300,000 distinct CDR3 sequences, 6.8% of them singletons, with roughly a sixth in the top ten. The specimen comprised PBMCs, sampled roughly 47 days after the first yellow fever vaccination. These receptors were collected from a man between 18 and 35 years old who received the YFV17D yellow fever vaccine. CDR3s include the opening cysteine and the closing phenylalanine or tryptophan. The D gene is left open where the match is weak. Size tells how often a clone was seen (once, few, many) or the class of an expanded clone, and some rows leave it out.

TRBV20-1	.	TRBJ1-1	TRBD1	TGCAGTGCTAGAGGTAGGACAGGGAGGACTGAAGCTTTCTTT	CSARGRTGRTEAFF
TRBV5-1	many	TRBJ2-7	.	TGCGCCAGCAGCGCCGACAGCTACGAGCAGTACTTC	CASSADSYEQYF
TRBV7-9	many	TRBJ2-3	TRBD1	TGTGCCAGCATCCCGACAGGGGAAGAAGATACGCAGTATTTT	CASIPTGEEDTQYF
TRBV7-9	many	TRBJ2-2	.	TGTGCCAGCAGCTTAGGCGGGGCTACCGGGGAGCTGTTTTTT	CASSLGGATGELFF
TRBV18	many	TRBJ2-3	TRBD1	TGTGCCAGCTCACCTTTGGGACAGAGCACAGATACGCAGTATTTT	CASSPLGQSTDTQYF
TRBV12-3/TRBV12-4	.	TRBJ2-3	.	TGTGCCAGCAGTTCGCCGATAGGGACCGACGAAGATAGCACAGATACGCAGTATTTT	CASSSPIGTDEDSTDTQYF
TRBV2	few	TRBJ1-5	.	TGTGCCAGCATCTTTAGCGTAGATCAGCCCCAGCATTTT	CASIFSVDQPQHF
TRBV4-3	many	TRBJ1-4	.	TGCGCCAGCAGCCAAGCGGGCGGGACCGGTAATGAAAAACTGTTTTTT	CASSQAGGTGNEKLFF
TRBV4-3	.	TRBJ2-7	.	TGCGCCAGCAGCCAGTTCCGGGCCCCAGGGTACGAGCAGTACTTC	CASSQFRAPGYEQYF
TRBV12-3/TRBV12-4	many	TRBJ1-4	TRBD1	TGTGCCAGCAGTTCCGGACAGGCCCTGGCAACTAATGAAAAACTGTTTTTT	CASSSGQALATNEKLFF
TRBV6-1	few	TRBJ2-1	TRBD1	TGTGCCAGCAGTCAAGCCCCGGGGACAGGGTACAATGAGCAGTTCTTC	CASSQAPGTGYNEQFF
TRBV6-2/TRBV6-3	few	TRBJ2-5	.	TGTGCCAGCAGGGGCACATGGGGTGCCCAGTACTTC	CASRGTWGAQYF
TRBV30	.	TRBJ1-5	TRBD1	TGTGCCTCGAGCGACAGGGGGCTATACAATCAGCCCCAGCATTTT	CASSDRGLYNQPQHF
TRBV20-1	few	TRBJ2-2	TRBD1	TGCAGTGCTAGGGCGACAGGGGGGTACGGGGAGCTGTTTTTT	CSARATGGYGELFF
TRBV6-1	few	TRBJ2-4	TRBD1	TGTGCCAGGGGACAGGGGACGTCCAAAAACATTCAGTACTTC	CARGQGTSKNIQYF
TRBV6-2/TRBV6-3	.	TRBJ2-6	TRBD1	TGTGCCAGCAGGCACAGGGGCTCGATGGGAAATGGGGCCAACGTCCTGACTTTC	CASRHRGSMGNGANVLTF
TRBV4-3	.	TRBJ2-3	.	TGCGCCAGCAGCCAAGGCGCCTACGGGGGCTCCACAGATACGCAGTATTTT	CASSQGAYGGSTDTQYF
TRBV24-1	many	TRBJ2-1	TRBD1	TGTGCCACCAGTGACCGGGACAGGGGGCCAGGGGGGCAGTTCTTC	CATSDRDRGPGGQFF
TRBV5-1	few	TRBJ2-7	.	TGCGCCAGCAGCTTGGTTCCAAAGGACGAGCAGTACTTC	CASSLVPKDEQYF
TRBV5-4	many	TRBJ1-3	TRBD1	TGTGCCAGCAGCCCTGGGACAGACGTTAGAAACACCATATATTTT	CASSPGTDVRNTIYF
TRBV19	.	TRBJ2-1	.	TGTGCCAGTAGTAACCGGGACGCATACAATGAGCAGTTCTTC	CASSNRDAYNEQFF
TRBV3-1	many	TRBJ2-2	.	TGTGCCAGCAGCCAAGGGGTCGGGGTAGGGGAGCTGTTTTTT	CASSQGVGVGELFF
TRBV20-1	.	TRBJ1-5	.	TGCAGTGCACGAGGACCCGGCTGGGATCAGCCCCAGCATTTT	CSARGPGWDQPQHF
TRBV20-1	.	TRBJ1-3	.	TGCAGTGCTAGAGATGGCGGCGGCACTGGAAACACCATATATTTT	CSARDGGGTGNTIYF
TRBV4-1	many	TRBJ1-1	.	TGCGCCAGCAGCCAAAGGGCCCTGAACACTGAAGCTTTCTTT	CASSQRALNTEAFF
TRBV5-1	many	TRBJ2-1	.	TGCGCCAGCGGGACTAGCGGACAGGGGGGCAATGAGCAGTTCTTC	CASGTSGQGGNEQFF
TRBV7-2	.	TRBJ2-5	TRBD2	TGTGCCAGCAGCTTGTTGGGGGAGGGAGAGACCCAGTACTTC	CASSLLGEGETQYF
TRBV20-1	.	TRBJ2-1	TRBD1	TGCAGTGCCCCGACCGGGACAGGGTACAATGAGCAGTTCTTC	CSAPTGTGYNEQFF
TRBV5-4	.	TRBJ1-1	.	TGTGCCAGCAGCTTGGGGACCCTCGGCCCGAACACTGAAGCTTTCTTT	CASSLGTLGPNTEAFF
TRBV5-4	.	TRBJ1-1	.	TGTGCCAGCAGCTTGGTCCCAGAGCACACTGAAGCTTTCTTT	CASSLVPEHTEAFF
TRBV6-2/TRBV6-3	.	TRBJ2-7	.	TGTGCCAGCAGTTACCCCCGACAGGCAGTTAACCCCTACGAGCAGTACTTC	CASSYPRQAVNPYEQYF
TRBV12-3/TRBV12-4	few	TRBJ2-3	TRBD2	TGTGCCAGCAGTGTGGGCCATTTGGGGGGGGTACAATATACGCAGTATTTT	CASSVGHLGGVQYTQYF
TRBV4-2	.	TRBJ1-5	.	TGTGCCAGCAGCCAAGAACAGGGTCTTCCCCAGCATTTT	CASSQEQGLPQHF
TRBV20-1	.	TRBJ2-3	TRBD2	TGCAGTGCTAGACGGCCAGCGGGGGCTGGGGATACGCAGTATTTT	CSARRPAGAGDTQYF
TRBV9	many	TRBJ2-2	.	TGTGCCAGCAGCGTAGCTGCGAACACCGGGGAGCTGTTTTTT	CASSVAANTGELFF
TRBV7-2	.	TRBJ2-5	TRBD2	TGTGCCAGCAGCTCACCCGGGACTAGACTAGAGACCCAGTACTTC	CASSSPGTRLETQYF
TRBV12-3/TRBV12-4	many	TRBJ2-2	.	TGTGCCAGCAGTTTCGCCAACACCGGGGAGCTGTTTTTT	CASSFANTGELFF
TRBV7-9	.	TRBJ2-1	TRBD1	TGTGCCAGCAGCCCGCCGGGACAGGCATACAATGAGCAGTTCTTC	CASSPPGQAYNEQFF
TRBV7-9	few	TRBJ1-2	.	TGTGCCAGCAGCTTAGCGCTTAATATTGGGGGCTACTATGGCTACACCTTC	CASSLALNIGGYYGYTF
TRBV11-3	many	TRBJ2-1	.	TGTGCCAGCAGCCCCCGGGAAGGCAATAGGCAGTTCTTC	CASSPREGNRQFF
TRBV7-2	few	TRBJ1-6	.	TGTGCCAGCAGCTCCCCCGGGGACAAGGGATCACCCCTCCACTTT	CASSSPGDKGSPLHF
TRBV5-1	many	TRBJ2-7	TRBD1	TGCGCCAGCAGCTTGCCGGACAGGGGACACGAGCAGTACTTC	CASSLPDRGHEQYF
TRBV12-3/TRBV12-4	many	TRBJ1-4	.	TGTGCCAGCACCCTGGGGGGCCAGGGGAATGAAAAACTGTTTTTT	CASTLGGQGNEKLFF
TRBV7-2	.	TRBJ2-1	TRBD2	TGTGCCAGCAGCTATAGTGGGACTAGCGGTGACAATGAGCAGTTCTTC	CASSYSGTSGDNEQFF
TRBV19	few	TRBJ2-7	TRBD1	TGTGCCACCCGGGACAGCTACTACGAGCAGTACTTC	CATRDSYYEQYF
TRBV7-2	.	TRBJ2-3	.	TGTGCCAGCAGCTTAGTGGTAGGGGCGGGGGATACGCAGTATTTT	CASSLVVGAGDTQYF
TRBV7-9	few	TRBJ2-5	.	TGTGCCAGCAGCTTAGTCCCGGGCGGGGACCAAAGGGGGACCCAGTACTTC	CASSLVPGGDQRGTQYF
TRBV11-1	many	TRBJ2-1	TRBD1	TGTGCCAGCAGTGGGGGACAGGGTCGGGAGCAGTTCTTC	CASSGGQGREQFF
TRBV12-3/TRBV12-4	few	TRBJ2-1	.	TGTGCCAGCAGCCCCTTTGGAGGGGGGGGTGAGCAGTTCTTC	CASSPFGGGGEQFF
TRBV7-8	many	TRBJ1-1	TRBD1	TGTGCCAGCAGCCCGGACAGGGTGGACACTGAAGCTTTCTTT	CASSPDRVDTEAFF
TRBV27	few	TRBJ1-1	TRBD1	TGTGCCAGCAGTACGCAGGGGGCGGCGAACACTGAAGCTTTCTTT	CASSTQGAANTEAFF
TRBV6-1	many	TRBJ2-5	.	TGTGCCAGCAGTCAGCAGTCAGGGGCAGAGACCCAGTACTTC	CASSQQSGAETQYF
TRBV6-1	few	TRBJ1-2	TRBD1	TGTGCCATATGCCACAGGGGGTCGGACTATGGCTACACCTTC	CAICHRGSDYGYTF
TRBV5-1	few	TRBJ2-2	TRBD1	TGCGCCAGCAGCTTGGAGGGGGCGTTCGCCGGGGAGCTGTTTTTT	CASSLEGAFAGELFF
TRBV4-1	.	TRBJ2-2	TRBD1	TGCGCCAGCAGCCAACCCCGAAGGGGGCCCGGGGAGCTGTTTTTT	CASSQPRRGPGELFF